This is a list of T cell receptor beta chains from one sample in a study of cytomegalovirus exposure and HLA in healthy donors. The data were produced by immunoSEQ multiplex PCR, yet TCRdb's version contains in-frame clones alone and is incomplete. The data hold about 140,000 clones, with 80% observed a single time. Sequencing was performed on PBMCs. The receptor source for this set is a man in his fifties or sixties in good health and CMV-seronegative. The CDR3 runs from the conserved cysteine through the conserved F or W. A D gene is named only where the DNA matches it firmly. Clone size is not always given. Where it is, it says once, few, many or a class for expanded clones.

abundance	v_gene	j_gene	d_gene	CDR3nt	CDR3aa
once	TRBV11-1	TRBJ2-7	TRBD1	TGTGCCAGCAGCCCGACAGGGCCCTACGAGCAGTACTTC	CASSPTGPYEQYF
-	TRBV5-1	TRBJ2-1	-	TGCGCCAGCAGCTCCGGACCCGGGACTGGAGGGTCCGGTGGGCAGTTCTTC	CASSSGPGTGGSGGQFF
-	TRBV6-6	TRBJ2-1	-	TGTGCCAGCACTGTGATCCTCGGGAATGAGCAGTTCTTC	CASTVILGNEQFF
-	TRBV5-1	TRBJ2-3	TRBD2	TGCGCCAGCAGCCCCAGCGGGGGTTCAGATACGCAGTATTTT	CASSPSGGSDTQYF
-	TRBV15	TRBJ2-3	-	TGTGCCACCAGCATTCGCCGGGGGAATACGCAGTATTTT	CATSIRRGNTQYF
-	TRBV30	TRBJ2-2	-	TGTGCCTGGATAAGGAGGACCGGGGAGCTGTTTTTT	CAWIRRTGELFF
once	TRBV15	TRBJ1-4	-	TGTGCCACCAGCAGAGATATCCAGTCAACTAATGAAAAACTGTTTTTT	CATSRDIQSTNEKLFF
-	TRBV9	TRBJ2-1	TRBD1	TGTGCCAGCAGCGAGAGGACAGGGGGAAGAGCCTACAATGAGCAGTTCTTC	CASSERTGGRAYNEQFF
once	TRBV7-2	TRBJ1-1	-	TGTGCCAGCAGCTTAGGAAGGGTCGGGGGGCGCGAGGTAGCTTTCTTT	CASSLGRVGGREVAFF
-	TRBV19	TRBJ2-2	-	TGTGCCAGTAGTCGGGGGTGGGGTACGAACACCGGGGAGCTGTTTTTT	CASSRGWGTNTGELFF